The 20 T cell receptor beta chains listed next were all sequenced from one sample in a study of shared clonotypes between healthy human individuals. TCRdb's copy holds only in-frame clones and misses some; the assay was immunoSEQ multiplex PCR. This sample carries around 1.5 million clones, 95% to 99% of them seen once, and the ten largest clones take about 0.4%. The sequenced sample was naive CD4+ T cells sorted from blood. Regarding subset: CD45RA+ positively selected. These receptor sequences come from a man aged 30-40 years in good health.

The J gene is TRBJ2-7, the V gene TRBV4-2; D not resolved. The CDR3 is made up of 14 amino acids. Germline CDR1 LGHNA, CDR2 YNFKEQ. The V end lost 0 bases, the J end lost 0 bases, and 6 bases lay between the germline ends. Here the CDR3 DNA reads TGTGCCAGCAGCCAAGATTACAGCTCCTACGAGCAGTACTTC. This sequence encodes CASSQDYSSYEQYF.

Worth noting for this clone: One end of the junction is discordant with germline, which a read error may explain. J is TRBJ2-1 and V is TRBV18; TRBD2 is a possible D gene (5 bases). This CDR3 has 14 residues. Germline-derived CDR1 and CDR2 are KGHSH and LQKENI. CDR3 nucleotide sequence: TGTGCCAGCTCACCACGCAGCGGTGACAATCAGCAGTTCTTC. It specifies CASSPRSGDNQQFF.

This chain links TRBV5-4 with TRBJ1-1; TRBD1 matches at 8 bases. Losses at the gene ends were 0 bases for V and 9 bases for J; bases not matched to a gene: 10. This CDR3 has 15 amino acids. The germline gives CDR1 SGHNT, CDR2 YYREEE (reference sequence). CDR3 DNA sequence: TGTGCCAGCAGCTTGGAAGGTGGACAGGGTGTAAAAGCTTTCTTT. This encodes CASSLEGGQGVKAFF.

The chain links TRBV7-3 to TRBJ2-1; 8 nucleotides align to TRBD2. The V gene end was trimmed by 4 bases and the J gene end by 7 bases; junction bases not matched to a gene: 9. Per germline, CDR1 SGHTA and CDR2 FQGTGA. CDR3 length: 15 amino acids. CDR3 protein: CASSSREAPQNEQFF. The DNA of the CDR3 is TGTGCCAGCAGCTCGCGGGAGGCCCCACAGAATGAGCAGTTCTTC.

V gene TRBV11-2 combines with J gene TRBJ1-4; a weak D match, TRBD1 (6 bases). CDR3 size: 15 residues. Deletions cut 6 bases from V and 8 bases from J, with 19 bases between. The germline gives CDR1 SGHAT, CDR2 FQNNGV. The CDR3 nucleotides are TGTGCCAGCAGTTCATACCAGGGGAAACGGGAAAAACTGTTTTTT. Protein: CASSSYQGKREKLFF.

The chain is built from TRBV19 and TRBJ1-1; D possibly corresponds to TRBD1 (5 bases). Deletions cut 1 base from V and 1 base from J, with 7 bases between. Germline V lookup: CDR1 LNHDA, CDR2 SQIVND (reference sequence). The CDR3 runs 14 residues. The CDR3 loop is CASSIGTGNTEAFF. The CDR3 nucleotides read TGTGCCAGTAGTATAGGAACAGGGAACACTGAAGCTTTCTTT.

In regard to this clone: Other DNA sequences of this sample code for an identical CDR3. This chain connects TRBV28 to TRBJ1-2; maybe TRBD1 (6 bases). CDR3 length equals 13 residues. V was cut by 6 bases and J by 2 bases, with 10 bases left in between. Germline-derived CDR1 and CDR2 are MDHEN and SYDVKM. This chain's CDR3 is CASSPGTNYGYTF. The DNA of the CDR3 is TGTGCCAGCAGCCCCGGGACAAACTATGGCTACACCTTC.

The chain is built from TRBV28 and TRBJ2-2; unclear D gene. The CDR3 has 12 residues. Germline loops: CDR1 MDHEN, CDR2 SYDVKM. V gave up 6 bases and J gave up 6 bases, with 8 bases separating them. CDR3: CASRPGSGELFF. CDR3 DNA sequence: TGTGCCAGCAGACCGGGTTCCGGGGAGCTGTTTTTT.

The chain recombines TRBV19 with TRBJ1-2; tentative D call: TRBD1 (6 bases). The CDR3 runs 13 residues. The V gene lost 10 bases and the J gene lost 4 bases, with 16 bases spanning the gap. Per germline, CDR1 LNHDA and CDR2 SQIVND (reference sequence). CDR3 DNA: TGTGCCACCCTACGGGGGCCTGCCTATGGCTACACCTTC. It yields the protein CATLRGPAYGYTF.

V is TRBV19 and J is TRBJ1-5; no reliable D call. CDR1 and CDR2 (germline): LNHDA, SQIVND (reference sequence). The ends were cut back, 3 bases at V and 1 base at J, with 13 bases in the middle. The CDR3 has 16 residues. The CDR3, as DNA: TGTGCCAGTAGTATGAACAATTGGAGGAGCAATCAGCCCCAGCATTTT. Encoded protein: CASSMNNWRSNQPQHF.

The CDR3 loop is CASSQEPSSYNEQFF. The CDR3 region has the DNA TGTGCCAGCAGCCAAGAGCCGAGCTCCTACAATGAGCAGTTCTTC. The genes are TRBV4-2 and TRBJ2-1; D not certain. V gave up 0 bases and J gave up 0 bases, with 6 bases separating them. Germline V gene lookup returns CDR1 LGHNA and CDR2 YNFKEQ. The CDR3 runs 15 residues.

The chain has TRBV28 and TRBJ1-5, with D possibly matching TRBD1 (6 bases). The length of the CDR3 is 15 residues. Per the germline V gene, CDR1 is MDHEN and CDR2 is SYDVKM. The V and J ends lost 5 bases and 3 bases respectively, with 14 bases between them. The CDR3 nucleotides read TGTGCCAGCAGTGGGTTAGGGGGGGCCAATCAGCCCCAGCATTTT. Its translation: CASSGLGGANQPQHF. Based on the CDR3 plus reference TRBV28 and TRBJ1-5, the full variable domain is DVKVTQSSRYLVKRTGEKVFLECVQDMDHENMFWYRQDPGLGLRLIYFSYDVKMKEKGDIPEGYSVSREKKERFSLILESASTNQTSMYLCASSGLGGANQPQHFGDGTRLSIL.

The chain links TRBV12-5 to TRBJ2-3; D is undetermined. This CDR3 comprises 11 residues. The V gene's germline CDR1 is LGHNT and CDR2 FRNRAP. V was cut by 4 bases and J by 2 bases, with 1 base left in between. The chain's CDR3 is CASGYTDTQYF. CDR3 bases: TGTGCTAGTGGTTACACAGATACGCAGTATTTT. The complete variable domain, with remaining parts taken from reference TRBV12-5 and TRBJ2-3, reads DARVTQTPRHKVTEMGQEVTMRCQPILGHNTVFWYRQTMMQGLELLAYFRNRAPLDDSGMPKDRFSAEMPDATLATLKIQPSEPRDSAVYFCASGYTDTQYFGPGTRLTVL.

The chain links TRBV18 to TRBJ2-2; D perhaps matches TRBD1 (6 bases). The V gene's germline CDR1 is KGHSH and CDR2 LQKENI. The ends were cut back, 6 bases at V and 5 bases at J, with 25 bases in the middle. The CDR3 contains 18 residues. CDR3 DNA sequence: TGTGCCAGCTCTGCCGAACGCCAGGGGCTCGTTTTAACCGGGGAGCTGTTTTTT. This encodes CASSAERQGLVLTGELFF. Combining the CDR3 with reference TRBV18 and TRBJ2-2 gives the whole variable domain NAGVMQNPRHLVRRRGQEARLRCSPMKGHSHVYWYRQLPEEGLKFMVYLQKENIIDESGMPKERFSAEFPKEGPSILRIQQVVRGDSAAYFCASSAERQGLVLTGELFFGEGSRLTVL.

The CDR3 here is CASSMMARANRYGYTF. CDR3 bases: TGTGCCAGTAGTATGATGGCACGGGCCAACCGCTATGGCTACACCTTC. V gene TRBV19 combines with J gene TRBJ1-2; D is unclear. This CDR3 has 16 residues. The germline gives CDR1 LNHDA, CDR2 SQIVND (reference sequence). V was trimmed by 3 bases and J by 4 bases, leaving 18 bases between them. The full variable domain, rest sourced from reference TRBV19 and TRBJ1-2, is DGGITQSPKYLFRKEGQNVTLSCEQNLNHDAMYWYRQDPGQGLRLIYYSQIVNDFQKGDIAEGYSVSREKKESFPLTVTSAQKNPTAFYLCASSMMARANRYGYTFGSGTRLTVV.

This chain links TRBV5-1 with TRBJ1-5, with 11 nucleotides matching TRBD1. The CDR3 contains 16 residues. Germline CDR1 SGHRS, CDR2 YFSETQ. The trim removed 0 bases at V and 7 bases at J, leaving 6 bases unmatched. The CDR3 reads CASSLDGQGAGQPQHF. The CDR3 bases are TGCGCCAGCAGCTTGGACGGACAGGGGGCTGGCCAGCCCCAGCATTTT.

This clone came up once. The V call is TRBV27, the J call TRBJ1-2; 9 bases match TRBD1. Germline trimming cut 5 bases from V and 7 bases from J; bases unmatched to any gene: 11. This CDR3 has 15 residues. Germline assignment: CDR1 MNHEY and CDR2 SMNVEV (reference sequence). CDR3 sequence reads: CASSHAGTGTPGYTF. Written as DNA, the CDR3 is TGTGCCAGCAGTCATGCCGGGACAGGGACTCCTGGCTACACCTTC.

The V gene is TRBV15, the J gene TRBJ2-7, with D tentatively TRBD1 or TRBD2 (5 bases each). The CDR3 sequence is 12 residues long. Germline V lookup: CDR1 LNHNV, CDR2 YYDKDF (reference sequence). This CDR3 is CAPGPYSYEQYF. CDR3 DNA: TGTGCTCCGGGGCCTTACTCCTACGAGCAGTACTTC.

V usage is TRBV6-6 and J usage is TRBJ2-2; 9 nucleotides agree with TRBD1. Per germline, CDR1 MNHNY and CDR2 SVGAGI (reference sequence). The CDR3 is made up of 15 amino acids. V gave up 8 bases and J gave up 5 bases; unmatched junction bases: 9. DNA for the CDR3: TGTGCCAGCTGCACAGGGGGCGTCTCAACCGGGGAGCTGTTTTTT. Its protein product is CASCTGGVSTGELFF.

The count of this clone is one. The chain is built from TRBV10-1 and TRBJ2-7; 9 positions match TRBD1. The germline V gene encodes CDR1 WNHNN and CDR2 SYGVQD (reference sequence). The CDR3 consists of 14 residues. Trimming took 8 bases from V and 7 from J; bases not matched to a gene: 12. CDR3 sequence (DNA): TGCGCCAGCGGACCGGGACAGGGCCTGGGGGAGCAGTACTTC. It is translated as CASGPGQGLGEQYF.